This entry features one T cell receptor beta chain sequence. The antigen is unknown. The V gene end was trimmed by 2 bases and the J gene end by 0 bases; junction bases not matched to a gene: 3. The CDR3 has 15 residues. Germline V CDR1 and CDR2: KGHSH, LQKENI. This sample was included in a study of shared clonotypes between healthy human individuals. Whole-study context: Each donor had three CD4 naive, three CD4 memory, two CD8 naive and one CD8 memory plate.

The study, taken as a whole, reports: Relative to their counterparts shared across all four donors, non-shared clonotypes exhibited diminished generation probabilities. Larger estimated richness was generally seen in naive subsets than in memory subsets. Tissue TCR repertoires likely differ from these blood-only repertoires.

Data came from immunoSEQ multiplex PCR; TCRdb stores just in-frame clones and leaves some out. The table has about 1.1 million clones, 70% to 80% seen once. This clonotype was sampled from a man younger than 30 in good health. Some clones in this sample may be carry-over from other donors' samples. Material for sequencing was memory CD4+ T cells from PBMCs. Subset meaning: CD45RA-negative fraction. The chain employs TRBV18 and TRBJ1-2, with 7 bases that match TRBD1. The CDR3 DNA is TGTGCCAGCTCACCATCGGACAGGCCTAACTATGGCTACACCTTC. Its protein is CASSPSDRPNYGYTF.